These 3 T cell receptor beta chains share one sample of origin, sequenced in a study of cytomegalovirus exposure and HLA in healthy donors. Researchers ran the PCR with 60 Vbeta and 13 Jbeta primers. Assay used: immunoSEQ multiplex PCR; TCRdb lists only in-frame clones, some missing. The top ten hold 4% to 5.5% of the sample, which has under 200,000 clones, 75% to 85% seen once. Sequenced: PBMCs. The receptors stem from a man younger than 45 in good health and CMV-seronegative.

The CDR3 nucleotides read TGTGCCAGCAGCTGGGGACAGGCCTACGAGCAGTACTTC. Protein product: CASSWGQAYEQYF. The V call is TRBV5-5, the J call TRBJ2-7, with 8 bases fitting TRBD1. V lost 3 bases, J lost 2 bases, and 1 base stayed unmatched. Germline CDR1 is SGHKS and CDR2 is YYEKEE (reference sequence). This CDR3 has 13 amino acids.

The chain employs TRBV6-5 and TRBJ2-1; D remains unclear. V lost 2 bases and J 6 bases, leaving 14 bases between the germline ends. CDR3 length: 15 amino acids. CDR1 and CDR2 (germline): MNHEY, SVGAGI. CDR3 coding DNA: TGTGCCAGCAGTTACCAGCTATCGGAGAGCAATGAGCAGTTCTTC. Translating gives CASSYQLSESNEQFF.

Notes on this clone: The sample has other DNA sequences that encode this CDR3 too. The rearrangement joins TRBV29-1 to TRBJ1-2; 9 nucleotides match TRBD1. Looked up from germline, CDR1 is SQVTM and CDR2 is ANQGSEA. V lost 4 bases, J lost 3 bases, and 3 bases stayed unmatched. The length of the CDR3 is 13 residues. The CDR3 spells CSVVGDRDYGYTF. CDR3 nucleotide sequence: TGCAGCGTTGTAGGGGACAGGGACTATGGCTACACCTTC.